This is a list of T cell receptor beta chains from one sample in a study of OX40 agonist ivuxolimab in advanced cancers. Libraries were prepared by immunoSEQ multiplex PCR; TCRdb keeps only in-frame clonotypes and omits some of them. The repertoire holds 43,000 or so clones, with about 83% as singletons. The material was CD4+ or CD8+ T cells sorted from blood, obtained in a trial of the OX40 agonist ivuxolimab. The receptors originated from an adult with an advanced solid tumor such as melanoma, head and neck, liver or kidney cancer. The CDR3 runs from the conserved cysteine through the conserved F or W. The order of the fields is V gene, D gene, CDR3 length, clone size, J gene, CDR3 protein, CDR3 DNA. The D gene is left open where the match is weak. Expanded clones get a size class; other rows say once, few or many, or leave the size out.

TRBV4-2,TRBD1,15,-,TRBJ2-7,CASSRSGAGGNEQYF,TGTGCCAGCAGCCGAAGTGGGGCAGGGGGTAACGAGCAGTACTTC
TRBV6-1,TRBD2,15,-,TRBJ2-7,CASRPPGGLAYEQYF,TGTGCCAGCAGACCCCCGGGGGGACTAGCCTACGAGCAGTACTTC
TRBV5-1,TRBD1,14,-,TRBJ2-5,CASSLGDRQETQYF,TGCGCCAGCAGCCTGGGGGACAGGCAAGAGACCCAGTACTTC
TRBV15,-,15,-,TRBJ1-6,CATSRDSGGPSPLHF,TGTGCCACCAGCAGAGATTCTGGGGGGCCTTCACCCCTCCACTTT
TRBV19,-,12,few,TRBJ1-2,CASSMEGFGYTF,TGTGCCAGTAGTATGGAGGGGTTTGGCTACACCTTC
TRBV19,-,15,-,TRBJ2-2,CASSSRRASTGELFF,TGTGCCAGTAGTTCCCGGCGGGCCTCGACCGGGGAGCTGTTTTTT
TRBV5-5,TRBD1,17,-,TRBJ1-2,CASSSGPGQGSNYGYTF,TGTGCCAGCAGCTCAGGGCCGGGACAGGGTTCTAACTATGGCTACACCTTC
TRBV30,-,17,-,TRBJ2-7,CAWSAGRELGSSYEQYF,TGTGCCTGGAGTGCTGGCAGGGAATTAGGGAGCTCCTACGAGCAGTACTTC
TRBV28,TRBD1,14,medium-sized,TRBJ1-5,CASRNRGGSQPQHF,TGTGCCAGCAGAAACAGGGGTGGTAGTCAGCCCCAGCATTTT
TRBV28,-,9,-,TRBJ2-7,CASGYEQYF,TGTGCCAGCGGCTACGAGCAGTACTTC
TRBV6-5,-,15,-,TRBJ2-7,CASSYRGARVAEQYF,TGTGCCAGCAGCTACCGGGGGGCCAGGGTGGCCGAGCAGTACTTC
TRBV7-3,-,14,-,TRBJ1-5,CASSQGRGNQPQHF,TGTGCCAGCAGCCAAGGACGGGGAAATCAGCCCCAGCATTTT
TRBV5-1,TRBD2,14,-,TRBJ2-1,CASSPPGTRNEQFF,TGCGCCAGCAGCCCGCCCGGGACTAGGAATGAGCAGTTCTTC
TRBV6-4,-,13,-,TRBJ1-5,CASSADQGQPQHF,TGTGCCAGCAGTGCGGACCAAGGTCAGCCCCAGCATTTT
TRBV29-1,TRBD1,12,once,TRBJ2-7,CSVRQGSIEQYF,TGCAGCGTTCGACAGGGAAGTATCGAGCAGTACTTC
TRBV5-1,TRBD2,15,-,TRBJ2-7,CASRPAGEGFYEQYF,TGCGCCAGCAGGCCAGCGGGAGAGGGGTTCTACGAGCAGTACTTC
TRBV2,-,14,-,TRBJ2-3,CASLRGAHTDTQYF,TGTGCCAGCCTAAGGGGGGCCCACACAGATACGCAGTATTTT
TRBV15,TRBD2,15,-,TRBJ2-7,CATSRRLAGTYEQYF,TGTGCCACCAGCAGACGACTAGCGGGGACCTACGAGCAGTACTTC
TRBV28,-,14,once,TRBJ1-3,CASSRVYSGNTIYF,TGTGCCAGCAGCCGGGTCTACTCTGGAAACACCATATATTTT
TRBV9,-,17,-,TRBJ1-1,CASSVGGRNGPNTEAFF,TGTGCCAGCAGCGTAGGAGGAAGGAATGGGCCGAACACTGAAGCTTTCTTT
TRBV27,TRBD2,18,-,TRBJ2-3,CASSHRTPGTSVTDTQYF,TGTGCCAGCAGCCATAGAACCCCCGGGACTAGCGTTACAGATACGCAGTATTTT
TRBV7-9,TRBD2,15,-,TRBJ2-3,CASSPLGLAGDTQYF,TGTGCCAGCAGCCCCCTGGGACTAGCGGGGGATACGCAGTATTTT
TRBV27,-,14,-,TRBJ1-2,CASSFSTAGIGYTF,TGTGCCAGCAGTTTTAGTACGGCAGGGATTGGCTACACCTTC
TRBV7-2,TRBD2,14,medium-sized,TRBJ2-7,CASSQGLAAYEQYF,TGTGCCAGCAGCCAAGGACTAGCGGCCTACGAGCAGTACTTC
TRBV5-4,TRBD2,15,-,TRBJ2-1,CASSLGGGNYNEQFF,TGTGCCAGCAGCTTGGGGGGGGGTAACTACAATGAGCAGTTCTTC
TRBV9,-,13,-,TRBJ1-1,CASSPEARTEAFF,TGTGCCAGCAGCCCCGAGGCGCGGACTGAAGCTTTCTTT
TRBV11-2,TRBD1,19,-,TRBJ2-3,CASSLVNWGTGGHTDTQYF,TGTGCCAGCAGCTTAGTGAATTGGGGGACAGGGGGTCACACAGATACGCAGTATTTT
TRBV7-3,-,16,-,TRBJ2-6,CASSLVWGSGANVLTF,TGTGCCAGCAGCTTAGTCTGGGGCTCTGGGGCCAACGTCCTGACTTTC